This entry describes one TCR beta chain. Produced via immunoSEQ multiplex PCR; TCRdb's table is partial and in-frame only. Here the sample spans some 130,000 clones, around 73% being singletons. The sample comes from a study of blood T cell repertoires in COVID-19. The specimen was PBMCs or T cells enriched from blood (not recorded which). The TCR originated in a woman aged 45-65 years who had recovered from COVID-19.

CDR3 region: CATGDRDEKLFF. DNA for the CDR3: TGTGCCACCGGGGACAGGGACGAAAAACTGTTTTTT. The chain employs TRBV28 and TRBJ1-4; 9 nucleotides line up with TRBD1. V shed 10 bases, J shed 8 bases, and the junction held 5 bases outside the gene matches. The germline CDR1 and CDR2 sequences are MDHEN and SYDVKM. The CDR3 has 12 residues. Drawing the rest from reference TRBV28 and TRBJ1-4, the complete variable domain is DVKVTQSSRYLVKRTGEKVFLECVQDMDHENMFWYRQDPGLGLRLIYFSYDVKMKEKGDIPEGYSVSREKKERFSLILESASTNQTSMYLCATGDRDEKLFFGSGTQLSVL.